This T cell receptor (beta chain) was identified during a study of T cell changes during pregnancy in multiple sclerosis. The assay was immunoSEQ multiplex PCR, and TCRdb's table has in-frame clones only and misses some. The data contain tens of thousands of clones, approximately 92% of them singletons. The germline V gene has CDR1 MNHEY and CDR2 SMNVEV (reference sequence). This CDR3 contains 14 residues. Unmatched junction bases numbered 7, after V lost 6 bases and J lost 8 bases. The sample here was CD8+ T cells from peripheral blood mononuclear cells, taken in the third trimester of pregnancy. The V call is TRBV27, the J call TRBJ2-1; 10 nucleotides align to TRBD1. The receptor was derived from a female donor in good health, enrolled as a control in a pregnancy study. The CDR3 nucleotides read TGTGCCAGCAGCCCGACCGGGACAGGGGATGAGCAGTTCTTC. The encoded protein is CASSPTGTGDEQFF.